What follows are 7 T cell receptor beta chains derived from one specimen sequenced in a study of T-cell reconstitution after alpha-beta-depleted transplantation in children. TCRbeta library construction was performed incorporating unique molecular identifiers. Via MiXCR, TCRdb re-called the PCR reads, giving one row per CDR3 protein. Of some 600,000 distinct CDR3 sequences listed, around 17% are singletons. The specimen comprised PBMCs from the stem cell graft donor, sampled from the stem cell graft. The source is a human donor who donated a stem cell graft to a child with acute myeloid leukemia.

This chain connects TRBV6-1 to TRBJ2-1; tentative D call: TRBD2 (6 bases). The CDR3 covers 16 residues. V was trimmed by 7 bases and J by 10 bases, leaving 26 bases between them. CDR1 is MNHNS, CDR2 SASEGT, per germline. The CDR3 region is CASMGLTLPGPREQFF. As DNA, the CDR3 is TGTGCCAGCATGGGACTTACCCTTCCGGGTCCGCGGGAGCAGTTCTTC.

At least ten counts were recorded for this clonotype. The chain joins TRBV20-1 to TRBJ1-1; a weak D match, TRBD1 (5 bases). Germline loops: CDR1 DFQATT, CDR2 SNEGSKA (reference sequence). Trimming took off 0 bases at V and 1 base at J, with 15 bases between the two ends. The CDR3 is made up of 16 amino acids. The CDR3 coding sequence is TGCAGTGCTAGAGAGGGTGGCCGGACACCGAACACTGAAGCTTTCTTT. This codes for CSAREGGRTPNTEAFF.

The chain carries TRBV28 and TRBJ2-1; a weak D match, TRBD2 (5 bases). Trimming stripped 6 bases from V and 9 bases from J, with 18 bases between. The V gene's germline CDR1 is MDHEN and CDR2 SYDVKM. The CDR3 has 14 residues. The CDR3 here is CASRPGLGSGEQFF. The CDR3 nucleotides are TGTGCCAGCAGACCCGGTCTTGGGAGTGGTGAGCAGTTCTTC. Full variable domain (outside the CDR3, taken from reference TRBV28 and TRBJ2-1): DVKVTQSSRYLVKRTGEKVFLECVQDMDHENMFWYRQDPGLGLRLIYFSYDVKMKEKGDIPEGYSVSREKKERFSLILESASTNQTSMYLCASRPGLGSGEQFFGPGTRLTVL.

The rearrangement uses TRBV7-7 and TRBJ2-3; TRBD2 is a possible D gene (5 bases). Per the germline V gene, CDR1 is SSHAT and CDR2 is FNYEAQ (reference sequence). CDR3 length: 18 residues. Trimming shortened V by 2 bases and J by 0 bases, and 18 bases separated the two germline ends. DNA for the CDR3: TGTGCCAGCAGCTTACAGGAGGCGACGGAAGGTAGCACAGATACGCAGTATTTT. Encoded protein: CASSLQEATEGSTDTQYF.

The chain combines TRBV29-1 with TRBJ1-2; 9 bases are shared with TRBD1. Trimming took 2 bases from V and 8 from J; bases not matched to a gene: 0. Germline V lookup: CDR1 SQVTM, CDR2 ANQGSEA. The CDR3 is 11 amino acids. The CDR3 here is CSVETGGGYTF. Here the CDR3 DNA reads TGCAGCGTTGAAACAGGGGGCGGCTACACCTTC.

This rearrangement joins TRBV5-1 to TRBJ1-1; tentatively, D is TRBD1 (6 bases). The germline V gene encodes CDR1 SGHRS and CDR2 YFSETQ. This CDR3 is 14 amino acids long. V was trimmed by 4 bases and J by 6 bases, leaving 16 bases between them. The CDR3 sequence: CASSNPQGSPEAFF. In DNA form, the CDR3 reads TGCGCCAGCAGCAACCCACAGGGTTCTCCTGAAGCTTTCTTT.

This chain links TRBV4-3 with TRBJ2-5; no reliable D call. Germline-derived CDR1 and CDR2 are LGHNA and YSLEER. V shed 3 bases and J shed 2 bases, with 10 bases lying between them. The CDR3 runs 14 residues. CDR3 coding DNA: TGCGCCAGCAGCCAGGCCGTGGGGCAAGAGACCCAGTACTTC. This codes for CASSQAVGQETQYF.